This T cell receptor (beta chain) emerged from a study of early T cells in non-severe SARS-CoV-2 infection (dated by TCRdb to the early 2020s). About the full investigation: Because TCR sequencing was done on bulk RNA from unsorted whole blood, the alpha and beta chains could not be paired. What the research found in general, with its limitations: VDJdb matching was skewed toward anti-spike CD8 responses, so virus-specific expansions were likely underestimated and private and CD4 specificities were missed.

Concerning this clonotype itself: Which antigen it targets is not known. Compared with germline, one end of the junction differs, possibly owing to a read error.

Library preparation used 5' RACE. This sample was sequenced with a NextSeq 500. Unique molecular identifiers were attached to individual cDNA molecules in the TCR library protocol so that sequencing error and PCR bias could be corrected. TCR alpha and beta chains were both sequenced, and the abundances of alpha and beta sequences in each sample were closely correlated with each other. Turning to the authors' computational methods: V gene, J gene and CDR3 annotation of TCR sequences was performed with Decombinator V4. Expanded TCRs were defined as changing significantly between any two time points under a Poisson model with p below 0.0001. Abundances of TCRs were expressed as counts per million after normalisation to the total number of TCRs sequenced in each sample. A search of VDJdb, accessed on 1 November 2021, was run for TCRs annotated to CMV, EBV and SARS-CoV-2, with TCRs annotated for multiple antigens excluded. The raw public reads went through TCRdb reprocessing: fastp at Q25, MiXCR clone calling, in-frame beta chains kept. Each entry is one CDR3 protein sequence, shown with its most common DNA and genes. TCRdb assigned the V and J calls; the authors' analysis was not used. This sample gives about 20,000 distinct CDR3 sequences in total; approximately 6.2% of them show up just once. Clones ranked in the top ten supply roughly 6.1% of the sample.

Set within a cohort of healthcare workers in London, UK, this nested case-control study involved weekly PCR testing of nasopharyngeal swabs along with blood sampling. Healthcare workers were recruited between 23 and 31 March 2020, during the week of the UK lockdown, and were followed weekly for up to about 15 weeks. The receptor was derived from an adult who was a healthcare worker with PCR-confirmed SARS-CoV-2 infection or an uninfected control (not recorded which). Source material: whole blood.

CDR3 loop: CACSPDRDYEQYF. DNA sequence: TGCGCCTGCAGCCCGGACAGGGACTACGAGCAGTACTTC. The chain is made from TRBV4-1 and TRBJ2-7, and TRBD1 aligns with 8 junction nucleotides. The germline V gene specifies MGHRA as CDR1 and YSYEKL as CDR2. The CDR3 contains 13 residues, cysteine and phenylalanine counted. The CDR3 DNA has 39 bases and is translated from base 1.